The text below deals with one T cell receptor (beta chain). Its antigen is still unknown. Primers for the PCR totalled 60 Vbeta and 13 Jbeta. Per the original data handling: In a later analysis, of about 80 million unique beta chains, roughly 10 million appeared in at least two donors. The data were produced by immunoSEQ multiplex PCR, yet TCRdb's version contains in-frame clones alone and is incomplete. V and J calls and clone size are those listed in that table; D and trimming were worked out from the DNA. The table lists approximately 190,000 clones, around 64% of them singletons, with 2.6% in the top ten. The sample comes from a study of cytomegalovirus exposure and HLA in healthy donors. The overall study: Around 78 million unique TCR sequences came from HLA-typed donors in an early release. Points from the study as a whole: Later analysis associated a missense DCLRE1C variant with TCR beta V- and J-gene trimming. In presence/absence analyses, roughly uniform sequencing depth across donors was assumed.

CDR3 size: 12 residues. Germline V gene sequence: CDR1 SQVTM, CDR2 ANQGSEA. Trimming took off 5 bases at V and 6 bases at J, with 13 bases between the two ends. This chain links TRBV29-1 with TRBJ1-2; D perhaps matches TRBD1 (5 bases). This clonotype originated in a man aged 35-49 years in good health and CMV-seropositive. Sequenced sample: PBMCs. CDR3 sequence: CSVNDRGNGYTF. The CDR3 DNA follows: TGCAGCGTTAACGACCGGGGGAATGGCTACACCTTC.